The clone carrying this TCR beta chain was picked up many times. Its antigen is unknown. UMIs were added to TCR cDNA along with a universal primer site when it was made by 5'RACE template switching. TCRdb reanalysed the 5' RACE reads using MiXCR and keeps one entry per CDR3 protein. The sample records about 120,000 distinct CDR3 sequences, approximately 8.4% being singletons. These data belong to a study of T cells after yellow fever vaccination. Study-wide background: Fractions low in cell number were prepared with SMART-Seq v4 Ultra Low Input.

V was pared by 7 bases and J by 4 bases, with 9 bases between. This CDR3 comprises 12 residues. Study observations and caveats: A small proportion of clonotypes was detected in both the CD4 and CD8 compartments. Booster sampling recovered most clones from primary vaccination (around 96% CD4, over 75% CD8).

The clonotype comes from a man aged 30 to 39 who received the YFV17D yellow fever vaccine. Specimen: CD8+ T cells sorted from PBMCs, collected 45 days after the yellow fever booster vaccination. The chain employs TRBV12-3 or TRBV12-4 and TRBJ2-3, with unresolved D. CDR3 coding DNA: TGTGCCAGCACCTTCGAACCAGATACGCAGTATTTT. Translation: CASTFEPDTQYF.